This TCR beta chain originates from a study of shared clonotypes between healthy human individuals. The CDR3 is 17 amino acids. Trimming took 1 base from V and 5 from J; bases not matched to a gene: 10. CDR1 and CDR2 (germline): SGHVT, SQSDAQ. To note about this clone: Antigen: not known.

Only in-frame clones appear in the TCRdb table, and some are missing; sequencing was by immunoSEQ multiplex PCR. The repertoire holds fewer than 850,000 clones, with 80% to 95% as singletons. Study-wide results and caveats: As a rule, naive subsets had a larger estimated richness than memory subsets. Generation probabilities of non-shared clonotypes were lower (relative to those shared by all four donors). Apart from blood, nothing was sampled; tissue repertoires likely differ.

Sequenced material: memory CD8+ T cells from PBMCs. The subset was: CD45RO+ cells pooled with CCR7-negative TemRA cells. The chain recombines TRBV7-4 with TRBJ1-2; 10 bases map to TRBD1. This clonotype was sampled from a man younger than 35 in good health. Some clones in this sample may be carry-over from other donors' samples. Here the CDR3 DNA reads TGTGCCAGCAGCTTAGTATCTCGGGACAGGGGATATTATGGCTACACCTTC. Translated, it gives CASSLVSRDRGYYGYTF.